This record covers a single T cell receptor (beta chain). The target antigen is unknown. The data stem from a study of CD8 T cells in ankylosing spondylitis. TCRdb reanalysed the 5' RACE reads using MiXCR and keeps one entry per CDR3 protein. The sample contains 200,000 or so distinct CDR3 sequences, 13% of which appear only once. General study points: There was a TCR beta motif, made of several highly homologous variants, that appeared characteristic of ankylosing spondylitis blood.

From germline, CDR1 is MRHNA and CDR2 SNTAGT. Trimming pared 7 bases from V and 6 bases from J, leaving 19 bases between. CDR3 length equals 15 residues. The genes are TRBV6-4 and TRBJ2-1, with a weak D call TRBD2 (5 bases). Sequenced material: blood, either unsorted or a sorted T cell fraction (not recorded which). This sequence was found in a female donor with ankylosing spondylitis or in good health (not recorded which). DNA for the CDR3: TGTGCCAGCACCAACTCTGCGGGCGCAGGCAATGAGCAGTTCTTC. This translates into CASTNSAGAGNEQFF.